The source of this TCR beta chain is a study of T cell responses to AZD1222 COVID-19 vaccine. With regard to this clone: The antigen remains unidentified.

Clones were sequenced by immunoSEQ multiplex PCR, and TCRdb holds only the in-frame ones, with some missing. Counted here are more than 70,000 clones, nearly 90% occurring once; the ten biggest clones make up roughly 1.6%. From germline, CDR1 is LGHNA and CDR2 YNFKEQ. This CDR3 is 15 amino acids long. V shed 1 base, J shed 9 bases, and the junction held 4 bases outside the gene matches. Study-wide points: Spike-spanning, vaccine-associated CD4 TCRs were dominant at 160-218 and 743-854. Donor demographics were predominantly white British with a female majority; clonal diversity may be underestimated. Seropositivity was recorded at baseline in only a handful of AZD1222 recipients.

This sequence was found in an adult in good health. The sequenced sample was peripheral blood, obtained on day 0 of AZD1222 vaccination. The chain has TRBV4-2 and TRBJ1-6, with 9 bases lining up with TRBD1. In DNA, the CDR3 is TGTGCCAGCAGCCAAGTAGGGACAGGGATTTCACCCCTCCACTTT. It translates to CASSQVGTGISPLHF.